This entry concerns a single T cell receptor beta chain. The sample originates from a study of blood T cells in healthy people across ages. The CDR3 length is 13 residues. V gave up 3 bases and J gave up 5 bases, with 8 bases separating them. Germline CDR1 reads SGHTA; CDR2 reads FQGNSA. Total RNA amounts of at least 5 micrograms were extracted per sample. A second about 6 to 12 cycle PCR used barcoded and J-beta primers. With 12 random nucleotides, a template-switch adaptor tagged each individual cDNA molecule. TCRdb called the 5' RACE reads again in MiXCR, with one record for every CDR3 protein. There are 1.8 million or so distinct CDR3 sequences in the sample; about 39% occur only once, and more than 20% lies in the top ten.

The source is a human donor in good health. The rearrangement joins TRBV7-2 to TRBJ2-1; D ambiguous. The specimen was blood. The CDR3 protein is CASSFSRNNEQFF. In DNA, the CDR3 is TGTGCCAGCAGCTTTTCCCGGAACAATGAGCAGTTCTTC.